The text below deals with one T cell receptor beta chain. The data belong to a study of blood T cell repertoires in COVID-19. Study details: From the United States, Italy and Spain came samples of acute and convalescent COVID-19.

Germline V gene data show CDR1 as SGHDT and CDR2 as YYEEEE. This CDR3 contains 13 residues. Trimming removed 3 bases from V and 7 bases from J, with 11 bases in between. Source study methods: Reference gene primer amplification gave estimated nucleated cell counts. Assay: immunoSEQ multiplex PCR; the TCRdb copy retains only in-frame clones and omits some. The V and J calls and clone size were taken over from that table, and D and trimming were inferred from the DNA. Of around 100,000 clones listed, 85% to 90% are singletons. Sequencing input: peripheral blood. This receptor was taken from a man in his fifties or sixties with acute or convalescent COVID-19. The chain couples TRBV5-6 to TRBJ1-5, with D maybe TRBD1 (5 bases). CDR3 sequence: CASSSGGNQPQHF. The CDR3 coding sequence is TGTGCCAGCAGCTCGGGGGGAAACCAGCCCCAGCATTTT.